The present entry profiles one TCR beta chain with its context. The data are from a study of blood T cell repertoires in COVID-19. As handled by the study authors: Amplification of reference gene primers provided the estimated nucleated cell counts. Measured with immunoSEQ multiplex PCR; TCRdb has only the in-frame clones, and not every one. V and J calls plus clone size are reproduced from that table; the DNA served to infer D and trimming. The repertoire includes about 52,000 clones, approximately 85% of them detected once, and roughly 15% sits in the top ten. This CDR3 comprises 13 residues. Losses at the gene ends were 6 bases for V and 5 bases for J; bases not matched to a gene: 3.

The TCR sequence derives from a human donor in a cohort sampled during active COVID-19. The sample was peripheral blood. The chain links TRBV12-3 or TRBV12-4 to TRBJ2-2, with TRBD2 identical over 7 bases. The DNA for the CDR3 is TGTGCCAGCAGGCAGGGAGGGACCGGGGAGCTGTTTTTT. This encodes CASRQGGTGELFF.